The 2 T cell receptor beta chains reported below all come from one sample, sequenced in a study of somatic mutations in cytotoxic T cells in rheumatoid arthritis (dated by TCRdb to the late 2010s). The library was made by the immunoSEQ multiplex PCR assay. TCRdb provides this immuneACCESS table in a form limited to in-frame rearrangements. Some clones are lacking; in checked studies, under half of them reflect an unresolved V gene, and why the rest are absent is not known. In all, the sample holds more than 10,000 clones, and roughly 73% of those were seen once. The ten largest make up roughly 35% of the sample. Sample: CD8+ T cells sorted from blood. The receptors come from a man aged 60-69 years in good health.

This chain uses TRBV20-1 with TRBJ2-5; possibly TRBD1 for D (6 bases). Germline assignment: CDR1 DFQATT and CDR2 SNEGSKA (reference sequence). The CDR3 totals 11 residues. V was clipped by 6 bases and J by 4 bases, with 9 bases between them. CDR3 DNA sequence: TGCAGTGCAAAACAGGGAGAGACCCAGTACTTC. Translated, it gives CSAKQGETQYF.

The chain joins TRBV4-3 to TRBJ2-5; 11 bases agree with TRBD1. V shed 3 bases, J shed 0 bases, and the junction held 3 bases outside the gene matches. The CDR3 runs 16 residues. Germline values: CDR1 LGHNA, CDR2 YSLEER. The CDR3 spells CASSQDRGRNQETQYF. The CDR3 DNA is TGCGCCAGCAGCCAGGACAGGGGGCGAAACCAAGAGACCCAGTACTTC.